This T cell receptor (beta chain) was found in a study of identical twins. V was pared by 3 bases and J by 3 bases, with 5 bases of the junction left unmatched. Germline V gives CDR1 MGHRA, CDR2 YSYEKL. CDR3 length: 14 amino acids. In TCRdb, the 5' RACE reads were re-called with MiXCR into one record per CDR3 protein. The table includes over 200,000 distinct CDR3 sequences, approximately 7.1% detected once. These data also featured in a second study, about T cells expressing NK-cell markers. This second report adds: The study found dominant NKG2C+ clonotypes at about 1.0-8% of CD8+ T cells in six donors.

The sample was CD8+ T cells sorted from blood. The receptor was isolated from a woman aged 18 to 35 in good health. The V call is TRBV4-1, the J call TRBJ2-7, with TRBD1 identical over 7 bases. The CDR3 is CASSQGTAVYEQYF. The CDR3 coding sequence is TGCGCCAGCAGCCAGGGGACAGCTGTCTACGAGCAGTACTTC.